These 3 T cell receptor beta chains share one sample of origin, sequenced in a study of blood T cell repertoires in COVID-19. Assay used: immunoSEQ multiplex PCR; TCRdb lists only in-frame clones, some missing. The sample includes fewer than 85,000 clones, less than 90% of them seen just once. The sequenced sample was peripheral blood. These TCRs come from a human donor in a cohort sampled during active COVID-19.

This chain joins TRBV10-2 and TRBJ2-5, with a tentative D call TRBD2 (7 bases). V lost 6 bases, J lost 5 bases, and 16 bases lay in between. Germline V gene sequence: CDR1 WSHSY, CDR2 SAAADI. This CDR3 comprises 14 residues. The CDR3 DNA reads as TGCGCCAGCAGCCTACAGGGAGGGGTTGAGACCCAGTACTTC. This translates into CASSLQGGVETQYF.

The chain couples TRBV6-5 to TRBJ2-7, with D perhaps TRBD1 (5 bases). Germline CDR1 and CDR2: MNHEY and SVGAGI. CDR3 length: 14 residues. Trimming took 2 bases from V and 3 from J, leaving 11 bases between them. CDR3 region: CASSYVAQGYEQYF. The CDR3 DNA follows: TGTGCCAGCAGTTACGTTGCGCAGGGCTACGAGCAGTACTTC.

Only one count was recorded for this clone. The genes are TRBV27 and TRBJ1-6; D may be TRBD1 (6 bases). The CDR3 length is 16 residues. Germline V CDR1 and CDR2: MNHEY, SMNVEV (reference sequence). Trimming took 4 bases from V and 7 from J, leaving 17 bases between them. The CDR3, as DNA: TGTGCCAGCAGTTCGACCAAGGGGGGGCGGAATTCACCCCTCCACTTT. It yields the protein CASSSTKGGRNSPLHF.